What follows is one TCR beta chain and its context. Authors' processing steps: It was from reference gene primer amplification that nucleated cell counts were estimated. The repertoire was sequenced with immunoSEQ multiplex PCR; TCRdb's copy has only in-frame clones and lacks some. Clone size and V and J calls were adopted from that table, with D and trimming inferred from the DNA. Among under 45,000 clones listed, 80% to 90% were seen once. This sample is part of a study of blood T cell repertoires in COVID-19. On the study more broadly: COVID-19 samples collected from the United States, Italy and Spain covered acute and convalescent phases. T cells, B-cell-depleted T cells, or PBMCs provided the cDNA or gDNA that served as material.

The TCR originated in an elderly woman with active or convalescent COVID-19. The material sequenced was peripheral blood.

CDR3 amino acids: CASKTGLNTEAFF. CDR3 sequence (DNA): TGTGCCAGTAAGACAGGGTTGAACACTGAAGCTTTCTTT. The rearrangement links TRBV2 to TRBJ1-1; 7 bases match TRBD1. In germline, CDR1 is SNHLY, CDR2 FYNNEI. J lost 0 bases, V lost 9 bases, and 4 bases had no gene match. The CDR3 runs to 13 residues.